This T cell receptor (beta chain) was sequenced during a study of identical twins. TCRdb reprocessed the 5' RACE reads via MiXCR and lists one record per CDR3 protein. The sample has roughly 720,000 distinct CDR3 sequences, 15% to 20% seen once; the top ten hold about 12%. Only a few counts were recorded for this clonotype. The V gene lost 0 bases and the J gene lost 7 bases, with 4 bases spanning the gap. The CDR3 has 13 residues. Germline V lookup: CDR1 LGHNA, CDR2 YNFKEQ. These data also formed part of another study, on T cells expressing NK-cell markers.

Sequencing was performed on PBMCs. The origin of this receptor is a woman under 30 in good health. The rearrangement links TRBV4-2 to TRBJ1-6, with no clear D. This chain's CDR3 is CASSQDMNSPLHF. The CDR3 region has the DNA TGTGCCAGCAGCCAAGATATGAATTCACCCCTCCACTTT.